The present entry profiles one T cell receptor (beta chain) with its context. Antigen unknown. A second about 7 to 12 cycle PCR used barcoded and J-beta primers. Tags on each cDNA molecule came from a template-switch adaptor with 12 random nucleotides. Each single sample gave us at least 2.5 million CDR3-containing paired-end reads. Each CDR3 protein is one row after TCRdb ran MiXCR on the 5' RACE reads. The sample holds approximately 1,100,000 distinct CDR3 sequences; 45% are singletons and the top ten take 15% to 20%. This entry belongs to a study of blood T cells in healthy people across ages. Overall study findings and caveats: Estimated diversity that came from one million T cells was considered an underestimate. Since the PBMCs were unsorted, naive and antigen-experienced cells could not be conclusively compared.

The CDR3 sequence is 16 residues long. CDR1 is DFQATT and CDR2 is SNEGSKA in the germline V gene (reference sequence). V lost 0 bases, J lost 6 bases, and 12 bases stayed unmatched. The specimen sequenced was blood. The sequence was collected from a woman between 55 and 75 years old in good health. The V call is TRBV20-1, the J call TRBJ2-3; 7 positions match TRBD2. The CDR3 sequence: CSARDFRAGEADTQYF. CDR3 in DNA: TGCAGTGCTAGAGATTTCAGGGCGGGAGAGGCGGATACGCAGTATTTT.